The rows below give T cell receptor beta chains drawn from one sample of a study of T-cell reconstitution after alpha-beta-depleted transplantation in children. From the PCR reads, TCRdb called clonotypes with MiXCR, one entry per CDR3 protein. Altogether about 460,000 distinct CDR3 sequences are present, approximately 12% being singletons, with the ten largest covering 4.5% to 6%. The specimen was PBMCs from the stem cell graft donor, collected from the stem cell graft. These receptors were obtained from a human donor who donated a stem cell graft to a child with combined immunodeficiency. CDR3s include the opening cysteine and the closing phenylalanine or tryptophan. The order of the fields is V gene, D gene, J gene, clone size, CDR3 protein, CDR3 DNA. D genes are given only for firm matches. Expanded clones are given a class, and other clones once, few, many or no size at all.

>TRBV7-2|-|TRBJ2-2|few
CASSFIVADTGELFF
TGTGCCAGCAGCTTCATCGTGGCTGACACCGGGGAGCTGTTTTTT
>TRBV20-1|TRBD2|TRBJ2-7|many
CSVSRLAGVAYEQYF
TGCAGTGTTTCGAGGCTAGCGGGGGTGGCCTACGAGCAGTACTTC
>TRBV25-1|TRBD1|TRBJ1-4|many
CASSEQGAGKLFF
TGTGCCAGCAGTGAACAGGGGGCGGGAAAACTGTTTTTT
>TRBV11-2|TRBD2|TRBJ2-7|many
CASSYPSGRWGVYEQYF
TGTGCCAGCAGCTACCCTAGCGGGAGGTGGGGGGTTTACGAGCAGTACTTC
>TRBV12-3/TRBV12-4|-|TRBJ1-1|many
CASSLSNEAFF
TGTGCCAGCAGTTTAAGCAATGAAGCTTTCTTT
>TRBV10-3|-|TRBJ1-2|many
CAISLTGPGGYTF
TGTGCCATCAGCTTGACAGGTCCGGGTGGCTACACCTTC
>TRBV28|-|TRBJ2-7|-
CASSPPGLPDEQYF
TGTGCCAGCAGTCCACCCGGCCTTCCCGACGAGCAGTACTTC
>TRBV5-1|-|TRBJ1-2|-
CASSLQSPYGYTF
TGCGCCAGCAGCCTCCAGTCCCCTTATGGCTACACCTTC
>TRBV4-2|TRBD1|TRBJ1-6|few
CASSQEGQGAGNSPLHF
TGTGCCAGCAGCCAAGAGGGTCAGGGGGCAGGGAATTCACCCCTCCACTTT
>TRBV6-5|TRBD2|TRBJ2-2|-
CASRGGGSGNGGELFF
TGTGCCAGCAGGGGGGGGGGTAGCGGAAATGGCGGGGAGCTGTTTTTT
>TRBV19|-|TRBJ2-7|-
CASSIDRGYEQYF
TGTGCCAGTAGTATAGATCGCGGCTACGAGCAGTACTTC
>TRBV12-3/TRBV12-4|-|TRBJ2-7|many
CASSLEGGPYEQYF
TGTGCCAGCAGTTTAGAAGGGGGGCCCTACGAGCAGTACTTC
>TRBV6-2/TRBV6-3|-|TRBJ2-3|many
CASSPRTSTDTQYF
TGTGCCAGCAGCCCTAGGACCTCCACAGATACGCAGTATTTT
>TRBV6-5|-|TRBJ2-2|-
CASSYSWGAGELFF
TGTGCCAGCAGTTACTCGTGGGGGGCCGGGGAGCTGTTTTTT
>TRBV10-3|TRBD2|TRBJ2-1|few
CAISESLAGAGDNEQFF
TGTGCCATCAGTGAGTCGCTAGCGGGAGCCGGAGACAATGAGCAGTTCTTC
>TRBV9|TRBD1|TRBJ1-6|-
CASSVGQGGNSPLHF
TGTGCCAGCAGCGTGGGACAGGGGGGAAATTCACCCCTCCACTTT
>TRBV20-1|-|TRBJ2-7|few
CSARSRGALGQYF
TGCAGTGCTAGATCCAGGGGGGCACTGGGGCAGTACTTC
>TRBV12-3/TRBV12-4|-|TRBJ2-5|many
CASSLDTGLETQYF
TGTGCCAGCAGTTTAGATACAGGGTTGGAGACCCAGTACTTC
>TRBV11-3|-|TRBJ2-3|-
CASSSGRGGTDTQYF
TGTGCCAGCAGCTCGGGTCGAGGGGGCACAGATACGCAGTATTTT
>TRBV5-1|TRBD2|TRBJ2-1|-
CASSSRTSGSEQFF
TGCGCCAGCAGCTCTAGGACTAGCGGGAGTGAGCAGTTCTTC
>TRBV5-1|-|TRBJ2-6|-
CASSGQAGANVLTF
TGCGCCAGCAGCGGGCAGGCTGGGGCCAACGTCCTGACTTTC
>TRBV20-1|-|TRBJ1-5|many
CSAVQGQAGQPQHF
TGCAGTGCTGTTCAGGGGCAGGCCGGTCAGCCCCAGCATTTT
>TRBV3-1|-|TRBJ1-1|few
CASSHLPRAENTEAFF
TGTGCCAGCAGCCACCTGCCACGGGCGGAGAACACTGAAGCTTTCTTT
>TRBV7-6|TRBD1|TRBJ1-2|few
CASSPTPGTANYGYTF
TGTGCCAGCAGCCCCACCCCAGGGACAGCCAACTATGGCTACACCTTC